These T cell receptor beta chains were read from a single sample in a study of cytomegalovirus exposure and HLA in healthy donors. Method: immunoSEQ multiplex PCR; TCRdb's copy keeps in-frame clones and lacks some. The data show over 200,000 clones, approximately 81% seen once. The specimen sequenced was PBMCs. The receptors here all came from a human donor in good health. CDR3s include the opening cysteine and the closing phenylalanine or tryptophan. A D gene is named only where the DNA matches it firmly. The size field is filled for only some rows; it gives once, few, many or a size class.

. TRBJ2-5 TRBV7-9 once TGTGCCAGCAGCTTAGTTACCGGGACATCCCAAGAGACCCAGTACTTC CASSLVTGTSQETQYF
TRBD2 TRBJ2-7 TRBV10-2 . TGCGCCAGCAGTGATGATAAGCGGGAGTCATACGAGCAGTACTTC CASSDDKRESYEQYF
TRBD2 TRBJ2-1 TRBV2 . TGTGCCAGCAGCTTTGGACTAGCGGGTTACAATGAGCAGTTCTTC CASSFGLAGYNEQFF
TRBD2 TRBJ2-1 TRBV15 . TGTGCCACCAGCGCCCCCGGGACTAGAAGGAAGAATGAGCAGTTCTTC CATSAPGTRRKNEQFF
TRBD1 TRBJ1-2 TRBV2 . TGTGCCAGCAGGGGGACAGGGGGTATTAGGGGCTACACCTTC CASRGTGGIRGYTF
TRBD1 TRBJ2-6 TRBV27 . TGTGCCAGCAGTTTAACTGGAACAGGGGCCTCCGTTTTTGGGGCCAACGTCCTGACTTTC CASSLTGTGASVFGANVLTF
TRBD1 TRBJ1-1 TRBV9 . TGTGCCAGCAGCGTAGGGGACAGGGGGCACACTGAAGCTTTCTTT CASSVGDRGHTEAFF
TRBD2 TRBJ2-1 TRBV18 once TGTGCCAGCACCATGACTAGCGGGACCGGCGATGAGCAGTTCTTC CASTMTSGTGDEQFF
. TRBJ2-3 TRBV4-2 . TGTGCCAGCAGCCAAGGCAGCGGCTCAAAATCTAGCACAGATACGCAGTATTTT CASSQGSGSKSSTDTQYF
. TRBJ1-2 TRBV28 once TGTGCCAGCCGAGAGGCAGGGTTCGCTGGCTACACCTTC CASREAGFAGYTF
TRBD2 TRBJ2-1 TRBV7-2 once TGTGCCAGCAGCTTAGTGGGGGGGTCCCCGGATGAGCAGTTCTTC CASSLVGGSPDEQFF
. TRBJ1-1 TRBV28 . TGTGCCAGCAGTTTAATTGACAACAGGAACACTGAAGCTTTCTTT CASSLIDNRNTEAFF
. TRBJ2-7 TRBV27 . TGTGCCAGCAGTTTAATGCAACCCTACTACGAGCAGTACTTC CASSLMQPYYEQYF
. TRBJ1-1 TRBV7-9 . TGTGCCAGCGGAGAGAGGAACACTGAAGCTTTCTTT CASGERNTEAFF
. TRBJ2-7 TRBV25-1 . TGTGCCAGCAGTGAAGGAGCGTACGAGCAGTACTTC CASSEGAYEQYF
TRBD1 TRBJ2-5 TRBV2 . TGTGCCAGCAGTATGGACAGGGACCAAGAGACCCAGTACTTC CASSMDRDQETQYF
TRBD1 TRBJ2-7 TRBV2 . TGTGCCAGCAGTCGTGACAGGGGAGAGCAGTACTTC CASSRDRGEQYF
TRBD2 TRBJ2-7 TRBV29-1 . TGCAGCGCAGGGGGAATAGCGGGAGGGAGCTCCTACGAGCAGTACTTC CSAGGIAGGSSYEQYF
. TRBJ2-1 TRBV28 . TGTGCCAGCAGTTTATTTTCCGGAGCCCTAAACAATGAGCAGTTCTTC CASSLFSGALNNEQFF
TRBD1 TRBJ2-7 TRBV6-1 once TGTGCCATCCCGGGACAGGGGCTTTACGAGCAGTACTTC CAIPGQGLYEQYF
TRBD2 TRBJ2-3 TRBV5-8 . TGTGCCAGCAGCTTGGATTTGGTTAGCGGGAGTACAGATACGCAGTATTTT CASSLDLVSGSTDTQYF
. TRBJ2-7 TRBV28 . TGTGCCAGCAGCCGTATATACGAGCAGTACTTC CASSRIYEQYF